Shown below are 25 T cell receptor beta chains from a single sample sequenced in a study of blood T cell repertoires in COVID-19. Sequenced by immunoSEQ multiplex PCR; TCRdb stores in-frame clones only, minus some. The sample lists fewer than 200,000 clones, around 90% occurring once. Source material: peripheral blood. The receptors originated from a man between 50 and 59 years old with acute or convalescent COVID-19.

The V gene is TRBV27, the J gene TRBJ2-7; the D is unclear. This CDR3 spans 15 amino acids. Germline loops: CDR1 MNHEY, CDR2 SMNVEV (reference sequence). The V gene lost 6 bases and the J gene lost 1 base, with 16 bases spanning the gap. The CDR3 here is CASSLREVTSYEQYF. In DNA, the CDR3 is TGTGCCAGCAGCCTCAGAGAGGTCACGTCCTACGAGCAGTACTTC.

The gene calls are TRBV6-5 and TRBJ2-2; D might be TRBD1 (5 bases). CDR3 size: 15 residues. CDR1 and CDR2 from the germline V gene are MNHEY and SVGAGI. Trimming stripped 0 bases from V and 2 bases from J, with 7 bases between. CDR3 DNA sequence: TGTGCCAGCAGTTACTCTCAGGGCAACACCGGGGAGCTGTTTTTT. Translated, it gives CASSYSQGNTGELFF.

The rearrangement uses TRBV28 and TRBJ1-1; D not certain. CDR1 is MDHEN, CDR2 SYDVKM, per germline. Trimming stripped 5 bases from V and 1 base from J, with 8 bases between. The CDR3 spans 13 residues. The DNA of the CDR3 is TGTGCCAGCAGTAAGCCCCCGAACACTGAAGCTTTCTTT. Its protein product is CASSKPPNTEAFF.

The rearrangement uses TRBV28 and TRBJ2-5; D uncertain. V lost 6 bases and J 9 bases, leaving 17 bases between the germline ends. The CDR3 is 13 residues long. The germline V gene encodes CDR1 MDHEN and CDR2 SYDVKM. As DNA, the CDR3 is TGTGCCAGCAGGGTTGGAGAGCCCCGACCCCAGTACTTC. It is translated as CASRVGEPRPQYF. The whole variable domain, filled in from reference TRBV28 and TRBJ2-5, reads DVKVTQSSRYLVKRTGEKVFLECVQDMDHENMFWYRQDPGLGLRLIYFSYDVKMKEKGDIPEGYSVSREKKERFSLILESASTNQTSMYLCASRVGEPRPQYFGPGTRLLVL.

There are a few counts of this clone. The chain has TRBV30 and TRBJ1-6; D remains unclear. Looked up from germline, CDR1 is GTSNPN and CDR2 is SVGIG (reference sequence). The CDR3 loop spans 14 amino acids. Trimming took 2 bases from V and 7 from J, leaving 12 bases between them. The CDR3 spells CAWSWFNGNSPLHF. The CDR3 DNA sequence: TGTGCCTGGAGTTGGTTCAACGGGAATTCACCCCTCCACTTT.

The rearrangement links TRBV27 to TRBJ1-2; 7 nucleotides align to TRBD1. J lost 3 bases, V lost 7 bases, and 8 bases had no gene match. This CDR3 contains 14 residues. Germline V lookup: CDR1 MNHEY, CDR2 SMNVEV (reference sequence). The CDR3 nucleotides are TGTGCCAGCAAGGAGGGGGCGACTCACTATGGCTACACCTTC. It is translated as CASKEGATHYGYTF.

The V call is TRBV7-9, the J call TRBJ1-5; weak D call: TRBD1 (5 bases). The CDR3 loop spans 14 amino acids. Germline V gene lookup returns CDR1 SEHNR and CDR2 FQNEAQ (reference sequence). Trimming cost V 5 bases and J 3 bases, with 11 bases left between them. CDR3 in DNA: TGTGCCAGCAGCCCGCAGGGTGACAATCAGCCCCAGCATTTT. This translates into CASSPQGDNQPQHF.

The CDR3 spells CASSYTGRRGQETQYF. CDR3 DNA sequence: TGTGCCAGCAGCTACACCGGGAGAAGGGGCCAAGAGACCCAGTACTTC. V and J are TRBV5-4 and TRBJ2-5; D might be TRBD2 (6 bases). This CDR3 has 16 residues. V lost 3 bases and J 1 base, leaving 16 bases between the germline ends. Germline CDR1 reads SGHNT; CDR2 reads YYREEE (reference sequence).

This chain joins TRBV5-5 and TRBJ1-5; the match to TRBD1 covers 7 bases. The germline CDR1 and CDR2 sequences are SGHKS and YYEKEE (reference sequence). With 1 base clipped from V and 0 bases from J, the junction kept 4 bases outside the gene matches. The CDR3 spans 16 residues. CDR3 nucleotide sequence: TGTGCCAGCAGCTTGAACTACAGGGGTAGCAATCAGCCCCAGCATTTT. This gives the protein CASSLNYRGSNQPQHF.

This chain connects TRBV27 to TRBJ1-5; D ambiguous. Germline values: CDR1 MNHEY, CDR2 SMNVEV (reference sequence). V dropped 3 bases and J dropped 4 bases, with 10 bases sitting between them. The length of the CDR3 is 14 residues. The DNA for the CDR3 is TGTGCCAGCAGTTTGTCCGGGTTTAATCAGCCCCAGCATTTT. It codes for CASSLSGFNQPQHF.

V is TRBV5-1 and J is TRBJ2-1; 8 nucleotides agree with TRBD2. Germline V CDR1 and CDR2: SGHRS, YFSETQ. The CDR3 spans 14 residues. V shed 4 bases and J 6 bases; nucleotides not matched to a gene: 6. The CDR3 DNA is TGCGCCAGCAGCCGCCTAGCGGGCCCCAATGAGCAGTTCTTC. The encoded protein is CASSRLAGPNEQFF.

The gene calls are TRBV11-2 and TRBJ2-5, with a tentative D call TRBD2 (6 bases). Trimming stripped 8 bases from V and 6 bases from J, with 16 bases between. The CDR3 has 13 amino acids. Germline V gene data show CDR1 as SGHAT and CDR2 as FQNNGV. CDR3: CASLLSGGKTQYF. CDR3 DNA sequence: TGTGCCAGCCTACTCAGCGGAGGGAAGACCCAGTACTTC.

The chain combines TRBV27 with TRBJ2-2; 9 positions agree with TRBD1. The CDR3 has 15 residues. Germline V gives CDR1 MNHEY, CDR2 SMNVEV (reference sequence). With V trimmed by 4 bases and J by 4 bases, 4 bases remained unmatched. This CDR3 is CASSSPGQGTGELFF. Written as DNA, the CDR3 is TGTGCCAGCAGTTCACCGGGACAGGGCACCGGGGAGCTGTTTTTT.

This chain uses TRBV9 with TRBJ2-1, with 9 nucleotides matching TRBD1. V lost 4 bases to trimming and J lost 1 base; unmatched junction nucleotides: 6. CDR1 and CDR2 from the germline V gene are SGDLS and YYNGEE. The CDR3 spans 16 residues. CDR3 sequence: CASSPKDRGSYNEQFF. The CDR3 coding sequence is TGTGCCAGCAGCCCAAAGGACAGGGGATCCTACAATGAGCAGTTCTTC.

The rearrangement links TRBV7-8 to TRBJ2-1; a possible D gene is TRBD1 (5 bases). The germline V and J ends were trimmed by 1 base and 4 bases, with 14 bases remaining between them. Germline CDR1 reads SGHVS; CDR2 reads FQNEAQ. The CDR3 has 16 amino acids. In DNA, the CDR3 is TGTGCCAGCAGCTTAGGTACGGACACACCATACAATGAGCAGTTCTTC. This codes for CASSLGTDTPYNEQFF.

V and J are TRBV7-9 and TRBJ2-5; no clear D. Looked up from germline, CDR1 is SEHNR and CDR2 is FQNEAQ (reference sequence). The CDR3 spans 15 residues. With 1 base removed from V and 1 base from J, the gap between germline ends came to 10 bases. This CDR3 is CASSLGQAPQETQYF. The CDR3 DNA sequence: TGTGCCAGCAGCTTAGGGCAGGCCCCCCAAGAGACCCAGTACTTC. Based on the CDR3 plus reference TRBV7-9 and TRBJ2-5, the full variable domain is DTGVSQNPRHKITKRGQNVTFRCDPISEHNRLYWYRQTLGQGPEFLTYFQNEAQLEKSRLLSDRFSAERPKGSFSTLEIQRTEQGDSAMYLCASSLGQAPQETQYFGPGTRLLVL.

The rearrangement links TRBV5-5 to TRBJ2-2; D is perhaps TRBD2 (6 bases). V shed 1 base and J shed 7 bases, with 17 bases lying between them. This CDR3 comprises 16 residues. Germline CDR1 is SGHKS and CDR2 is YYEKEE (reference sequence). The CDR3 is CASSLLGGSVNGELFF. In DNA form, the CDR3 reads TGTGCCAGCAGCTTGCTCGGGGGAAGCGTCAACGGGGAGCTGTTTTTT. Drawing the rest from reference TRBV5-5 and TRBJ2-2, the complete variable domain is DAGVTQSPTHLIKTRGQQVTLRCSPISGHKSVSWYQQVLGQGPQFIFQYYEKEERGRGNFPDRFSARQFPNYSSELNVNALLLGDSALYLCASSLLGGSVNGELFFGEGSRLTVL.

The table lists this clone with a few counts. The chain combines TRBV7-2 with TRBJ2-5, with TRBD2 identical over 14 bases. Germline trimming cut 1 base from V and 5 bases from J; bases unmatched to any gene: 6. The CDR3 spans 17 residues. Per germline, CDR1 SGHTA and CDR2 FQGNSA. The CDR3 DNA reads as TGTGCCAGCAGCTTAGGGACTAGCGGGGGGATCGGGGAGACCCAGTACTTC. As protein: CASSLGTSGGIGETQYF.

The J gene is TRBJ1-6, the V gene TRBV2; D unclear. The CDR3 contains 14 residues. V was trimmed by 6 bases and J by 5 bases, leaving 11 bases between them. Germline lookup yields CDR1 SNHLY and CDR2 FYNNEI. DNA of the CDR3: TGTGCCAGCAGGCCGACAACCAATAATTCACCCCTCCACTTT. It translates to CASRPTTNNSPLHF.

The chain employs TRBV29-1 and TRBJ2-3, with D unclear. Germline CDR1 is SQVTM and CDR2 is ANQGSEA. This CDR3 contains 14 residues. Trimming removed 4 bases at V and 0 bases at J, with 11 bases between. CDR3 loop: CSVGSPSSTDTQYF. The CDR3 region has the DNA TGCAGCGTTGGGAGCCCCTCTAGCACAGATACGCAGTATTTT.

The chain carries TRBV5-3 and TRBJ2-7; 9 bases are shared with TRBD1. TRBV5-3 is flagged as an ORF with uncertain function. The CDR3 is made up of 17 amino acids. The J segment lost 3 bases and the V segment lost 1 base, leaving 11 bases of the junction unmatched. The CDR3 spells CARSLRLRRTGDYEQYV. CDR3 sequence (DNA): TGTGCCAGAAGCTTGCGCTTAAGGAGGACAGGGGACTACGAGCAGTACGTC.

This clone was seen a handful of times. The rearrangement uses TRBV27 and TRBJ2-2; possible D gene TRBD1, 6 bases. Germline V lookup: CDR1 MNHEY, CDR2 SMNVEV (reference sequence). The CDR3 is 16 residues long. The V gene lost 1 base and the J gene lost 2 bases, with 11 bases spanning the gap. CDR3 bases: TGTGCCAGCAGTTTATTGTCAGGGGCAAACACCGGGGAGCTGTTTTTT. Translating it yields CASSLLSGANTGELFF.

This chain connects TRBV11-2 to TRBJ2-7; D may be TRBD2 (6 bases). Trimming stripped 11 bases from V and 0 bases from J, with 14 bases between. CDR1 is SGHAT, CDR2 FQNNGV, per germline. The CDR3 is made up of 13 amino acids. CDR3 DNA sequence: TGTGCCTCGGCCAGCGGGCGCTCCTACGAGCAGTACTTC. Translated: CASASGRSYEQYF.

The rearrangement uses TRBV7-9 and TRBJ1-5; D may be TRBD1 (5 bases). The CDR3 contains 15 residues. V shed 6 bases and J shed 6 bases, with 18 bases lying between them. Germline V gene sequence: CDR1 SEHNR, CDR2 FQNEAQ (reference sequence). CDR3: CASSPGDVVGQPQHF. In DNA form, the CDR3 reads TGTGCCAGCAGTCCGGGGGACGTGGTAGGTCAGCCCCAGCATTTT.

This sequence joins TRBV2 and TRBJ2-1; 8 nucleotides agree with TRBD2. V shed 0 bases, J shed 0 bases, and the junction held 16 bases outside the gene matches. This CDR3 contains 21 residues. From germline, CDR1 is SNHLY and CDR2 FYNNEI. The CDR3 nucleotides read TGTGCCAGCAGTGAAGCGGTTCGGTGGGTGGAGCGGGAGAGCTCCTACAATGAGCAGTTCTTC. It codes for CASSEAVRWVERESSYNEQFF.